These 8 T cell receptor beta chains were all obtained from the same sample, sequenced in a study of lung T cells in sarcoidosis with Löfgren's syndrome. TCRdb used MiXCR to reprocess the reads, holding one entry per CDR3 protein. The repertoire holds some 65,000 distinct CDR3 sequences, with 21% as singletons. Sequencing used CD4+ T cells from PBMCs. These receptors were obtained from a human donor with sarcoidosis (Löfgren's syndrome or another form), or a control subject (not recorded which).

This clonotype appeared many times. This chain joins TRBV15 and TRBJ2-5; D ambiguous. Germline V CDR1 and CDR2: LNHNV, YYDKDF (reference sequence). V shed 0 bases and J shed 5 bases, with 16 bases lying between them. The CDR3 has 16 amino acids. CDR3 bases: TGTGCCACCAGCAGAGATTCGGCCGGCCGAAGGGAGACCCAGTACTTC. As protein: CATSRDSAGRRETQYF.

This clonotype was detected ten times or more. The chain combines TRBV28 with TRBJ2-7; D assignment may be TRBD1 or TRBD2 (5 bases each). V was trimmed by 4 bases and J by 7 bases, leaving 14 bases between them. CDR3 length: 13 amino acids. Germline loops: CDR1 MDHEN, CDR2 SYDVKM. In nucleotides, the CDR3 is TGTGCCAGCAGTTCAAGGGGACGGCGAGAGCAGTACGTC. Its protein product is CASSSRGRREQYV.

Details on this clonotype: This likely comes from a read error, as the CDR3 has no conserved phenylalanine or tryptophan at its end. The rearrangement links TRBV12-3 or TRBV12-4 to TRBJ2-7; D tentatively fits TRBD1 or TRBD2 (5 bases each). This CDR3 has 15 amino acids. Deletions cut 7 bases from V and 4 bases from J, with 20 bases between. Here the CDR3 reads CASTPGTGLGYEQYI. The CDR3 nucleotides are TGTGCCAGCACTCCCGGGACGGGGCTTGGGTACGAGCAGTACATC.

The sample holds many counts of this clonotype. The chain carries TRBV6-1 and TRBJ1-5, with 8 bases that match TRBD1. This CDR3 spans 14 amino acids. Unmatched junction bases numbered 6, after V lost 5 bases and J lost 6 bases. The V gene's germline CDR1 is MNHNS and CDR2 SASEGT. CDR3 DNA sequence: TGTGCCAGCAGTCCGACAGGGGAGGGTCAGCCCCAGCATTTT. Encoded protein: CASSPTGEGQPQHF.

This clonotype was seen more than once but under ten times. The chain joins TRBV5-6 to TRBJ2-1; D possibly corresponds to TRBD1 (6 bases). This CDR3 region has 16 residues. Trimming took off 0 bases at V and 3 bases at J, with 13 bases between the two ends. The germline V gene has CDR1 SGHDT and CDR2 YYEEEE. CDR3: CASSLGDGQIYNEQFF. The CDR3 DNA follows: TGTGCCAGCAGCTTGGGAGACGGACAGATCTACAATGAGCAGTTCTTC.

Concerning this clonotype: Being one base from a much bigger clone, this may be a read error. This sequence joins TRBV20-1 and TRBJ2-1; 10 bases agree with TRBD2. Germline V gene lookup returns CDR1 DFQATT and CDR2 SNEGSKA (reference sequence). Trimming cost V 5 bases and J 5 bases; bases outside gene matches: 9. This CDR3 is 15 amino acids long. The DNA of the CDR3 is TGCAGTGCTCCGTCTAGCGGGAGATCCCACAATGAGCAGTTCTTC. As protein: CSAPSSGRSHNEQFF.

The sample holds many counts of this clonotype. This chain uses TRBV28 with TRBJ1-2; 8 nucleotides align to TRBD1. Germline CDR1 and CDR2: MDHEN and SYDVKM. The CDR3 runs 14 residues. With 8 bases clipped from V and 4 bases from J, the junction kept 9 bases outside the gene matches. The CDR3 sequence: CASGLRDRRYGYTF. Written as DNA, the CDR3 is TGTGCCAGCGGTCTCCGGGACAGGCGCTATGGCTACACCTTC.

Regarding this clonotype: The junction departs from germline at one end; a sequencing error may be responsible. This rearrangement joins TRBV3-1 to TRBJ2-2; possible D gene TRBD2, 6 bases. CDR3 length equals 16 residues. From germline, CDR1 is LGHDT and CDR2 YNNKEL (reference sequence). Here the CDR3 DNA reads TGTGCCAGCAGCCAGGGAGGAGGGACGAGAACCGGGGGGCTGTTTTTT. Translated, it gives CASSQGGGTRTGGLFF.